This TCR beta chain was sequenced in a study of blood T cells in healthy people across ages. The study, taken as a whole, reports: No one knew whether donors had CMV, which possibly confounded expanded clonotype changes. Relative to aged donors, long-lived donors carried more naive CD4+ cells and displayed higher diversity.

The V gene lost 1 base and the J gene lost 9 bases, with 19 bases spanning the gap. This CDR3 is 15 amino acids long. Per the germline V gene, CDR1 is DFQATT and CDR2 is SNEGSKA (reference sequence). This clonotype was seen only a few times. Its cognate antigen is unknown. Next came a second PCR, run for about 6 to 12 cycles, which used a sample-barcoded 5' primer along with a J-beta primer mix. Each of the cDNA molecules was tagged by a template-switch adaptor with 12 random nucleotides. In TCRdb, the 5' RACE reads were re-called with MiXCR into one record per CDR3 protein. Here the sample spans around 940,000 distinct CDR3 sequences, about 53% being singletons. At least 5 micrograms of total RNA were extracted per sample.

The origin of this receptor is a woman aged 55 to 70 in good health. The genes are TRBV20-1 and TRBJ1-5, with D hard to call. The sequenced material came from blood. CDR3 coding DNA: TGCAGTGCTAGAGTGGTCAGGACCCCGGGTCGGCCCCAGCATTTT. This encodes CSARVVRTPGRPQHF.